A selection of T cell receptor beta chains follows, all from one sample in a study of cytomegalovirus exposure and HLA in healthy donors. The repertoire was sequenced with immunoSEQ multiplex PCR; TCRdb's copy has only in-frame clones and lacks some. The sample includes 150,000 to 200,000 clones, under 85% of them seen just once. The sequencing input was PBMCs. All receptors come from a woman aged 25 to 39 in good health and CMV-seronegative. Each CDR3 is given with its conserved first and last residue. Fields, in order: V gene, J gene, D gene, clone size, CDR3 protein, CDR3 DNA. The D gene is left open where the match is weak. A row's size may be missing; if present it is once, few, many or a size class.

V: TRBV7-9; J: TRBJ1-2; D: TRBD1; size: once; CDR3: CASSRGQGNGYTF; DNA: TGTGCCAGCAGCCGGGGACAGGGAAATGGCTACACCTTC
V: TRBV7-9; J: TRBJ1-3; D: .; size: .; CDR3: CSSSLVSSGNTIYF; DNA: TGTTCCAGCAGCCTCGTCAGCTCTGGAAACACCATATATTTT
V: TRBV2; J: TRBJ2-2; D: .; size: .; CDR3: CASNRNTGELFF; DNA: TGTGCCAGCAATAGGAACACCGGGGAGCTGTTTTTT
V: TRBV11-2; J: TRBJ1-1; D: .; size: .; CDR3: CASSLGPNTEAFF; DNA: TGTGCCAGCAGCTTAGGTCCAAACACTGAAGCTTTCTTT
V: TRBV4-3; J: TRBJ2-7; D: TRBD2; size: once; CDR3: CASSQASTWGEGLYEQYF; DNA: TGCGCCAGCAGCCAAGCCTCAACCTGGGGGGAGGGTCTCTACGAGCAGTACTTC
V: TRBV29-1; J: TRBJ1-1; D: TRBD1; size: .; CDR3: CSAGTGGDTEAFF; DNA: TGCAGCGCTGGGACAGGGGGGGACACTGAAGCTTTCTTT
V: TRBV30; J: TRBJ1-4; D: .; size: .; CDR3: CAWKQRIPFNEKLFF; DNA: TGTGCCTGGAAGCAGAGGATTCCTTTTAATGAAAAACTGTTTTTT
V: TRBV6-5; J: TRBJ1-2; D: .; size: .; CDR3: CASSYRIRRGGYGYTF; DNA: TGTGCCAGCAGTTACCGAATACGGCGGGGAGGTTATGGCTACACCTTC
V: TRBV30; J: TRBJ2-1; D: .; size: .; CDR3: CAWKVQDSSYNEQFF; DNA: TGTGCCTGGAAGGTGCAGGATAGCTCCTACAATGAGCAGTTCTTC
V: TRBV19; J: TRBJ2-3; D: TRBD1; size: .; CDR3: CASSIPDREENTQYF; DNA: TGTGCCAGTAGTATCCCGGACAGGGAGGAAAATACGCAGTATTTT
V: TRBV2; J: TRBJ2-5; D: TRBD2; size: .; CDR3: CASHSGGEETQYF; DNA: TGTGCCAGCCACAGTGGGGGGGAAGAGACCCAGTACTTC
V: TRBV6-5; J: TRBJ1-2; D: .; size: .; CDR3: CASSYSNRPNYGYTF; DNA: TGTGCCAGCAGTTACTCTAACAGGCCTAACTATGGCTACACCTTC
V: TRBV2; J: TRBJ1-2; D: TRBD1; size: once; CDR3: CASAWDRGAYGYTF; DNA: TGTGCCAGTGCCTGGGACAGGGGCGCATATGGCTACACCTTC
V: TRBV29-1; J: TRBJ2-3; D: .; size: .; CDR3: CSVEVGGADTQYF; DNA: TGCAGCGTTGAGGTAGGGGGAGCAGATACGCAGTATTTT
V: TRBV5-1; J: TRBJ2-1; D: TRBD2; size: .; CDR3: CASRLAGAGQCYNEQFF; DNA: TGCGCCAGCAGGCTAGCGGGGGCAGGACAGTGCTACAATGAGCAGTTCTTC
V: TRBV2; J: TRBJ1-2; D: TRBD1; size: .; CDR3: CASTRDRPYGYTF; DNA: TGTGCCAGCACCCGGGACAGGCCCTATGGCTACACCTTC
V: TRBV7-3; J: TRBJ2-1; D: TRBD2; size: .; CDR3: CASSKTSGGSSRDNEQFF; DNA: TGTGCCAGCAGCAAAACTAGCGGGGGGTCCTCAAGGGACAATGAGCAGTTCTTC
V: TRBV30; J: TRBJ2-2; D: .; size: .; CDR3: CAWSGKGYTGELFF; DNA: TGTGCCTGGAGTGGGAAGGGGTACACCGGGGAGCTGTTTTTT
V: TRBV10-3; J: TRBJ1-3; D: .; size: .; CDR3: CAIRSESTIYF; DNA: TGTGCCATCAGGAGCGAGTCCACCATATATTTT
V: TRBV4-3; J: TRBJ2-7; D: .; size: .; CDR3: CASSGGYEQYF; DNA: TGCGCCAGCTCCGGAGGCTACGAGCAGTACTTC